These 5 T cell receptor beta chains were all obtained from the same sample, sequenced in a study of T cell responses to AZD1222 COVID-19 vaccine. TCRdb keeps only in-frame clones here, not all; method: immunoSEQ multiplex PCR. The sample shows roughly 40,000 clones, roughly 88% of them seen only once. Here the sequenced sample was peripheral blood, taken 28 days after the second AZD1222 dose. All receptors derive from an adult who received the AZD1222 COVID-19 vaccine.

CDR3 region: CASSDLGISYEQYF. The CDR3, as DNA: TGTGCCAGCAGTGACCTGGGCATCTCCTACGAGCAGTACTTC. The rearrangement joins TRBV2 to TRBJ2-7, with unresolved D. Looked up from germline, CDR1 is SNHLY and CDR2 is FYNNEI. V gave up 3 bases and J gave up 0 bases, with 9 bases separating them. This CDR3 is built from 14 residues.

The chain uses TRBV3-1 (or the pseudogene TRBV3-2) and TRBJ1-6; possible D gene TRBD1, 6 bases. Per germline, CDR1 LGHDT and CDR2 YNNKEL (reference sequence). V lost 1 base to trimming and J lost 6 bases, with 10 bases between them. The CDR3 covers 15 residues. As DNA, the CDR3 is TGTGCCAGCAGCCAAGTCCCAGGGGTTAATTCACCCCTCCACTTT. This codes for CASSQVPGVNSPLHF.

This chain joins TRBV27 and TRBJ1-2; 10 bases are shared with TRBD1. CDR1 and CDR2 (germline): MNHEY, SMNVEV (reference sequence). CDR3 length: 16 residues. With 4 bases clipped from V and 4 bases from J, the junction kept 9 bases outside the gene matches. CDR3 loop: CASSSQPGTGVYGYTF. As DNA, the CDR3 is TGTGCCAGCAGTTCCCAGCCCGGGACAGGGGTCTATGGCTACACCTTC.

V is TRBV3-1 (or the pseudogene TRBV3-2) and J is TRBJ2-7, with 14 bases identical to TRBD2. Trimming cost V 4 bases and J 5 bases; bases outside gene matches: 1. The CDR3 sequence is 14 residues long. Germline V CDR1 and CDR2: LGHDT, YNNKEL (reference sequence). CDR3 region: CASSRTSGGNEQYF. CDR3 sequence (DNA): TGTGCCAGCAGCCGGACTAGCGGGGGGAACGAGCAGTACTTC.

This clone was seen a few times. V gene TRBV14 combines with J gene TRBJ1-1; 8 bases fit TRBD1. Germline CDR1 SGHDN, CDR2 FVKESK. This CDR3 contains 15 residues. J lost 0 bases, V lost 4 bases, and 4 bases had no gene match. The CDR3 here is CASSLAGGMNTEAFF. The CDR3 DNA reads TGTGCCAGCAGCCTCGCAGGGGGCATGAACACTGAAGCTTTCTTT.